This TCR beta chain was identified during a study of Graves' ophthalmopathy and Graves' hyperthyroidism. Findings of the study overall: Blood also contained most of the expanded thyroid clonotypes above 0.001 frequency.

CDR3 length equals 16 residues. The ends lost 0 bases at V and 3 bases at J; junction bases unmatched: 8. CDR1 and CDR2 from the germline V gene are SGHRS and YFSETQ. Investigators amplified TCR beta CDR3 regions from RNA transcripts. The first round was an RT-PCR with HTBI primers, and the second round was a multiplex PCR. TCRdb independently ran MiXCR on the multiplex PCR reads; one entry per CDR3 protein. The data contain around 400,000 distinct CDR3 sequences, approximately 21% of them singletons. For this clonotype: Its antigen is undetermined.

Stable hyperthyroidism was defined by absence of ophthalmopathy within 18 months of follow-up. Clinicians made diagnoses from clinical symptoms, serum thyroxine, TRAb, thyroid ultrasound and orbital computed tomography. The PBMCs were taken from over 9.5 ml of fresh peripheral blood. The clonotype comes from a young woman with stable Graves' hyperthyroidism. The sequenced material came from peripheral blood. The V call is TRBV5-1, the J call TRBJ2-5, with 7 bases identical to TRBD1. This CDR3 reads CASSLVLGTEKETQYF. The CDR3 DNA reads TGCGCCAGCAGCTTGGTTCTTGGGACAGAGAAAGAGACCCAGTACTTC.